Included here is one T cell receptor beta chain sequence, with context. Data came from immunoSEQ multiplex PCR; TCRdb stores just in-frame clones and leaves some out. The sample holds about 64,000 clones, about nine tenths seen once. The data are from a study of blood T cell repertoires in COVID-19. Trimming shortened V by 7 bases and J by 2 bases, and 23 bases separated the two germline ends. CDR3 size: 17 residues. CDR1 is MDHEN, CDR2 SYDVKM, per germline. The sample comprised peripheral blood. This TCR came from a woman older than 75 with active COVID-19. This chain links TRBV28 with TRBJ2-5; D may be TRBD1 (5 bases). The CDR3 coding sequence is TGTGCCAGCAACTCGGACCGAAGGGGTGGGAAACAAGAGACCCAGTACTTC. This encodes CASNSDRRGGKQETQYF.